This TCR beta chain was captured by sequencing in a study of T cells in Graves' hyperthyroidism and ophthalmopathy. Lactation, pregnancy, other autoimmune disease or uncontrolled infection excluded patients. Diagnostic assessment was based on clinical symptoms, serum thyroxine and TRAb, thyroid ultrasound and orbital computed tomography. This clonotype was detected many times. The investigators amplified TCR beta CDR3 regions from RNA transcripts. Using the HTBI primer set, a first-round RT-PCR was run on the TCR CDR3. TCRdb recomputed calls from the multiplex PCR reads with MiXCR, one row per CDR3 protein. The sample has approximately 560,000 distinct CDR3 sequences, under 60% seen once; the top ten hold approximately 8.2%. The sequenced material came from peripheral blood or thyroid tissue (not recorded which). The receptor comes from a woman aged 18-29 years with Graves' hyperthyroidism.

The CDR3 loop is CASSPLNGQYF. The CDR3 bases are TGTGCCAGCAGCCCACTAAATGGGCAGTACTTC. The chain combines TRBV7-9 with TRBJ2-7; D not resolved. The germline CDR1 and CDR2 sequences are SEHNR and FQNEAQ (reference sequence). The germline V and J ends were trimmed by 5 bases and 9 bases, with 11 bases remaining between them. The CDR3 extends over 11 amino acids.